The rows below give T cell receptor beta chains drawn from one sample of a study of cytomegalovirus exposure and HLA in healthy donors. The data were produced by immunoSEQ multiplex PCR, yet TCRdb's version contains in-frame clones alone and is incomplete. This sample's table has over 100,000 clones. The sample consisted of PBMCs. Receptor source: a man aged 35 to 55 in good health and CMV-seropositive. CDR3s include the opening cysteine and the closing phenylalanine or tryptophan. D genes are given only for firm matches.

V	D	J	CDR3	DNA
TRBV11-3	TRBD1	TRBJ2-3	CASSPRQGADTQYF	TGTGCCAGCAGCCCTCGGCAGGGGGCGGATACGCAGTATTTT
TRBV7-3	-	TRBJ2-6	CASSLTQGLGANVLTF	TGTGCCAGCAGCTTAACTCAGGGGCTCGGGGCCAACGTCCTGACTTTC
TRBV9	TRBD2	TRBJ2-2	CASSVGRGGGYNTGELFF	TGTGCCAGCAGCGTAGGACGGGGGGGAGGCTATAACACCGGGGAGCTGTTTTTT
TRBV6-6	-	TRBJ2-2	CASSYDRLAGELFF	TGTGCCAGCAGTTACGACAGGCTCGCCGGGGAGCTGTTTTTT
TRBV11-2	TRBD1	TRBJ2-3	CASSSSGTGVLLNTDTQYF	TGTGCCAGCAGCTCTTCCGGGACAGGCGTCCTACTTAACACAGATACGCAGTATTTT
TRBV6-5	-	TRBJ2-2	CASGLGVSGELFF	TGTGCCAGCGGGCTAGGGGTGTCCGGGGAGCTGTTTTTT
TRBV5-6	-	TRBJ1-5	CASSRGINQPQHF	TGTGCCAGCAGTAGGGGTATTAATCAGCCCCAGCATTTT
TRBV7-7	-	TRBJ2-5	CASSLDLKGVQYF	TGTGCTAGCAGCTTAGACCTAAAAGGAGTTCAGTACTTC
TRBV19	-	TRBJ2-7	CASSIDLSRPEQYF	TGTGCCAGTAGTATAGATCTTTCCAGGCCCGAGCAGTACTTC
TRBV5-1	TRBD2	TRBJ2-1	CASSYGLAGVDEQFF	TGCGCCAGCAGCTATGGACTAGCGGGAGTTGATGAGCAGTTCTTC
TRBV4-2	TRBD1	TRBJ1-1	CASSQDRIGTEAFF	TGTGCCAGCAGCCAGGACAGGATAGGCACTGAAGCTTTCTTT
TRBV6-4	TRBD2	TRBJ2-2	CASRKGLGGTGELFF	TGTGCCAGCAGAAAGGGACTAGGCGGCACCGGGGAGCTGTTTTTT
TRBV6-5	-	TRBJ1-5	CASRRRPADLRTQHF	TGTGCCAGCAGAAGGCGGCCCGCGGACTTGCGGACCCAGCATTTT
TRBV13	TRBD2	TRBJ2-7	CASSLYLSILAGSGYEQYF	TGTGCCAGCAGCTTATACCTTTCAATACTAGCGGGATCGGGCTACGAGCAGTACTTC
TRBV4-2	TRBD1	TRBJ2-7	CASSQGQGATTIYEQYF	TGTGCCAGCAGCCAAGGACAGGGGGCAACTACTATTTACGAGCAGTACTTC
TRBV10-1	-	TRBJ2-7	CASSESGDKAYEQYF	TGCGCCAGCAGTGAGTCGGGGGACAAAGCCTACGAGCAGTACTTC